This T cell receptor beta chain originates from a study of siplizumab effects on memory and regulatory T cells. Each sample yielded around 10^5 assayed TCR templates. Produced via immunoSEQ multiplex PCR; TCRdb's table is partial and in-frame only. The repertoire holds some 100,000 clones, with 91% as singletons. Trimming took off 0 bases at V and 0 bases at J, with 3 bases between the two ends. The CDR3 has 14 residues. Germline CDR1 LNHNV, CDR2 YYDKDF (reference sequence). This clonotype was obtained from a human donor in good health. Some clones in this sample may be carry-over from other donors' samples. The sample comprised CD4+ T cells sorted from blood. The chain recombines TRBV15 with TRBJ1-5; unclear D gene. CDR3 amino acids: CATSRDGSNQPQHF. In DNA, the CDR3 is TGTGCCACCAGCAGAGATGGTAGCAATCAGCCCCAGCATTTT.